This T cell receptor beta chain was sequenced during a study of vaccination effects on CD4 cells after COVID-19. At the level of the study: From a couple of convalescent patients, samples were taken 16 days and one week before vaccination.

Regarding this clone: Its antigen is not identified.

The CDR3 runs to 13 residues. Germline V gene lookup returns CDR1 SGHVS and CDR2 FNYEAQ. V lost 2 bases and J lost 4, with 7 bases in between. Measured with immunoSEQ multiplex PCR; TCRdb has only the in-frame clones, and not every one. The sample lists around 46,000 clones; under 80% were seen once. Before sequencing, viral peptide pools were used by the ViraFEST assay to expand antigen-specific CD4+ T cells. Cells that had been cultured for approximately ten days were the source of isolated CD4+ T cells. By PCR, the person was confirmed to have had SARS-CoV-2 infection between March and December 2020. Each culture had half its medium swapped for IL-2 medium on days 3 and 7.

The chain is built from TRBV7-6 and TRBJ2-3; D gene uncertain. The clonotype comes from a human donor who had a prior SARS-CoV-2 infection. This specimen consisted of CD4+ T cells from PBMCs cultured with a peptide pool, obtained before COVID-19 vaccination. The CDR3 bases are TGTGCCAGCAGCTTAACAGTCGCAGATACGCAGTATTTT. Protein: CASSLTVADTQYF.